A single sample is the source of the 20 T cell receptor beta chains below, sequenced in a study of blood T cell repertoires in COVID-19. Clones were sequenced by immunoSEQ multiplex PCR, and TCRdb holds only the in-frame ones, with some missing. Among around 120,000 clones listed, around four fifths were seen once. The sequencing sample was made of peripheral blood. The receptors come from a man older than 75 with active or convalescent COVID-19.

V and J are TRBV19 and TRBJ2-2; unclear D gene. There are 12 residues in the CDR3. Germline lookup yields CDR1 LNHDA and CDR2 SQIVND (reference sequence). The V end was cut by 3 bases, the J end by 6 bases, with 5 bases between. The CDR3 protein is CASSIRAGELFF. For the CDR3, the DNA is TGTGCCAGTAGTATTCGGGCCGGGGAGCTGTTTTTT.

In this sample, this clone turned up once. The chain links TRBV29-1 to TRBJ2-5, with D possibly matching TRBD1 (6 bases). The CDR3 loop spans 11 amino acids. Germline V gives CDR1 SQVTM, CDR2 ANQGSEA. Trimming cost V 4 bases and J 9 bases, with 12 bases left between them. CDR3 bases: TGCAGCGTTGTAGACAGGAGGTCCCAGTACTTC. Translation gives CSVVDRRSQYF.

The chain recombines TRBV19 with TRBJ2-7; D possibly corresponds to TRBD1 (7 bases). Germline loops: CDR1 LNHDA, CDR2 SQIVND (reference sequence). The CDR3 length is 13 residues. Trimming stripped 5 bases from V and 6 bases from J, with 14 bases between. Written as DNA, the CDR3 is TGTGCCAGTAGTGGGAGGACAGGCGCCGAGCAGTACTTC. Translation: CASSGRTGAEQYF.

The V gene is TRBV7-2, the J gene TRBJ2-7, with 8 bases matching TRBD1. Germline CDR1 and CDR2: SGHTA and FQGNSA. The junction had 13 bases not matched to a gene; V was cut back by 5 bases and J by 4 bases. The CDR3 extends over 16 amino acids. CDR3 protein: CASSEEGKNRGYEQYF. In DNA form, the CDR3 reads TGTGCCAGCAGCGAAGAAGGGAAGAACAGGGGGTACGAGCAGTACTTC.

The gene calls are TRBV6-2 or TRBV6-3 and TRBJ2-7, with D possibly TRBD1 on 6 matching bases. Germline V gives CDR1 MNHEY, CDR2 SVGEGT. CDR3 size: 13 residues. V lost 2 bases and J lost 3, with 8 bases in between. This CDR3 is CASSYTDSYEQYF. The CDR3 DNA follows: TGTGCCAGCAGTTACACGGACAGCTACGAGCAGTACTTC.

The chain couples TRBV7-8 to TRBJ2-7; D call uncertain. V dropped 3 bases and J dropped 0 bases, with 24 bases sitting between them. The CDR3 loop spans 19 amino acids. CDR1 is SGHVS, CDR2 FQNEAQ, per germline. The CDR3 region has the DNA TGTGCCAGCAGCTTTCGTCCCAATCAACCGCCTCTGAGCTCCTACGAGCAGTACTTC. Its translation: CASSFRPNQPPLSSYEQYF.

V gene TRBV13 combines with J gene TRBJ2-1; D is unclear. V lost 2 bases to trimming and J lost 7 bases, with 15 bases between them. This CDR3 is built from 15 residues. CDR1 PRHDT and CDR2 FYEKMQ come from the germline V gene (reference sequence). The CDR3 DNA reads TGTGCCAGCAGCTTAAGTGTAGATTCTCAAAATGAGCAGTTCTTC. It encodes CASSLSVDSQNEQFF. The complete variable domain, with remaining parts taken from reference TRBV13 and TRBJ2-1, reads AAGVIQSPRHLIKEKRETATLKCYPIPRHDTVYWYQQGPGQDPQFLISFYEKMQSDKGSIPDRFSAQQFSDYHSELNMSSLELGDSALYFCASSLSVDSQNEQFFGPGTRLTVL.

In DNA, the CDR3 is TGTGCCAGCAGCCCTACCGGGACAACCACCGGGGAGCTGTTTTTT. This encodes CASSPTGTTTGELFF. This chain connects TRBV5-4 to TRBJ2-2; TRBD1 might be the D (6 bases). The ends were cut back, 4 bases at V and 4 bases at J, with 14 bases in the middle. CDR3 length: 15 residues. The germline V gene encodes CDR1 SGHNT and CDR2 YYREEE (reference sequence).

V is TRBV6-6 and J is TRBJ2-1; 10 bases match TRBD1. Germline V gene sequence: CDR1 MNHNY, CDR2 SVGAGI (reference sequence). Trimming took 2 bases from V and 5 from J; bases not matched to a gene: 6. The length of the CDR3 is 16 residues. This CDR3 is CASSYGPGTGDNEQFF. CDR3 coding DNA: TGTGCCAGCAGTTACGGTCCCGGGACAGGGGACAATGAGCAGTTCTTC.

CDR3 nucleotides: TGTGCCAGCTCACCACCTCTAGCGGGGCACGAGCAGTACTTC. Translating it yields CASSPPLAGHEQYF. This chain joins TRBV18 and TRBJ2-7; TRBD2 aligns across 9 bases. Trimming removed 0 bases from V and 5 bases from J; junction bases left unmatched: 2. This CDR3 is built from 14 residues. Germline CDR1 KGHSH, CDR2 LQKENI.

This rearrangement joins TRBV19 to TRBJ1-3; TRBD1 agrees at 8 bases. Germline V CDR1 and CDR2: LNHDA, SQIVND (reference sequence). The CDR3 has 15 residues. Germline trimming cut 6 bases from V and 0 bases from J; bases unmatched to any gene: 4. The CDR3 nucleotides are TGTGCCAGTAGGGACAGGGCCATCTCTGGAAACACCATATATTTT. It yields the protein CASRDRAISGNTIYF.

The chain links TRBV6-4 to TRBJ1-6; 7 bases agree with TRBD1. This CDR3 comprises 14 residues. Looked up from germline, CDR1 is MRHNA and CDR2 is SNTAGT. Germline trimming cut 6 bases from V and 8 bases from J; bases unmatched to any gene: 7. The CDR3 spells CASSTGTEDSPLHF. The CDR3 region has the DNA TGTGCCAGCAGCACCGGGACAGAGGATTCACCCCTCCACTTT.

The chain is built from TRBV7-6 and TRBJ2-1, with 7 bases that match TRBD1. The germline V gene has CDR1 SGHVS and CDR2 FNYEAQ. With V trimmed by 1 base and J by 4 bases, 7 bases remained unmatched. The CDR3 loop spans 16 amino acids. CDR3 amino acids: CASSLGPGTDYNEQFF. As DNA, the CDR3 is TGTGCCAGCAGCTTAGGTCCCGGGACAGATTACAATGAGCAGTTCTTC. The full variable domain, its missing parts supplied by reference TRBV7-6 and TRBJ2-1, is GAGVSQSPRYKVTKRGQDVALRCDPISGHVSLYWYRQALGQGPEFLTYFNYEAQQDKSGLPNDRFSAERPEGSISTLTIQRTEQRDSAMYRCASSLGPGTDYNEQFFGPGTRLTVL.

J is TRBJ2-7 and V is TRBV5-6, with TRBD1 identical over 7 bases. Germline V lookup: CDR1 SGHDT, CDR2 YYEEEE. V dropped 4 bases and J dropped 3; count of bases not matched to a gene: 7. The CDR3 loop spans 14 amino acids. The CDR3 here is CASSLGGQNYEQYF. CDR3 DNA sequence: TGTGCCAGCAGCCTTGGGGGACAGAACTACGAGCAGTACTTC.

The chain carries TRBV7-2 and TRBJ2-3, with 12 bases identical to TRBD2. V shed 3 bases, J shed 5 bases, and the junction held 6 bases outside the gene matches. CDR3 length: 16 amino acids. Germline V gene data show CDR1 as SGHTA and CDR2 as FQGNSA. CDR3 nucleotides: TGTGCCAGCAGCTTCTCTAGCGGGGGGGCGGGAGATACGCAGTATTTT. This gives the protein CASSFSSGGAGDTQYF. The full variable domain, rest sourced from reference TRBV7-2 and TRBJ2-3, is GAGVSQSPSNKVTEKGKDVELRCDPISGHTALYWYRQSLGQGLEFLIYFQGNSAPDKSGLPSDRFSAERTGGSVSTLTIQRTQQEDSAVYLCASSFSSGGAGDTQYFGPGTRLTVL.

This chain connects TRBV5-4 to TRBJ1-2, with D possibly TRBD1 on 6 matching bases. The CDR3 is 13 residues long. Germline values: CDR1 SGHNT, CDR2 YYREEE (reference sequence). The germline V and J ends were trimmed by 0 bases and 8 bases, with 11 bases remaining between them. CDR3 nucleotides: TGTGCCAGCAGCTTGGACAGGGACCGCGGCTACACCTTC. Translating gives CASSLDRDRGYTF.

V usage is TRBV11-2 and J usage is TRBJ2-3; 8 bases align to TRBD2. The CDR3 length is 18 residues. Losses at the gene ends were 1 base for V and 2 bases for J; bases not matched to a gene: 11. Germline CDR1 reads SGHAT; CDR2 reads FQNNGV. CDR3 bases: TGTGCCAGCAGCTTAGGGATACGACGGGGGGGTATCACAGATACGCAGTATTTT. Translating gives CASSLGIRRGGITDTQYF.

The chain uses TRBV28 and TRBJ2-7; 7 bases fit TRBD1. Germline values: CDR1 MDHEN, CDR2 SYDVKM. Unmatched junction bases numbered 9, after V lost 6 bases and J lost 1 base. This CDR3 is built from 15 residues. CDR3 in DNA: TGTGCCAGCAGCCGTCCCGGGACAGTTTCCTACGAGCAGTACTTC. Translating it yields CASSRPGTVSYEQYF.

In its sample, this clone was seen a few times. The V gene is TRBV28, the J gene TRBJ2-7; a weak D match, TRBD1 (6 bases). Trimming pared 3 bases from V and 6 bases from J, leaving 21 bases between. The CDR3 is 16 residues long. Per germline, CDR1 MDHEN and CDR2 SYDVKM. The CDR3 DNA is TGTGCCAGCAGTTTGGGACACCTTTATTCCCTTTCCGAGCAGTACTTC. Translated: CASSLGHLYSLSEQYF.

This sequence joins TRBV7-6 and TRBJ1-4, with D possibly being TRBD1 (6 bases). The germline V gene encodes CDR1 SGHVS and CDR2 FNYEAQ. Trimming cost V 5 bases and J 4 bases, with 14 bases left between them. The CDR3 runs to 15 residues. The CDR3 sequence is CASSPRGGLNEKLFF. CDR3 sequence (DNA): TGTGCCAGCAGCCCGAGGGGGGGCCTTAATGAAAAACTGTTTTTT.